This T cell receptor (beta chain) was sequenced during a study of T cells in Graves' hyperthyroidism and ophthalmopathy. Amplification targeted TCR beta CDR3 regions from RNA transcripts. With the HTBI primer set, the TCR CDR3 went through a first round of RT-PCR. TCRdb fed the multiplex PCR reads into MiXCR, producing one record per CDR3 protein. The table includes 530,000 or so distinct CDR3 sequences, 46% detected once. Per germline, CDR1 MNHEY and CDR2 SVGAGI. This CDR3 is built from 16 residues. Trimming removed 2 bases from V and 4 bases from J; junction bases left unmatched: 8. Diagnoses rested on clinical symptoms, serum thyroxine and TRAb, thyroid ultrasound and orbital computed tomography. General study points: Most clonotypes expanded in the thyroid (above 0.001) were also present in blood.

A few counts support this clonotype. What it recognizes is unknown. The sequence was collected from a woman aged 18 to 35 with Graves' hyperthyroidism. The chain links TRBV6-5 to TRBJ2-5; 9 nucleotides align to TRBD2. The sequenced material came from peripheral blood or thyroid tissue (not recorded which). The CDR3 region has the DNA TGTGCCAGCAGTTACGCGGGTAGCGGGAGAAGAGAGACCCAGTACTTC. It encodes CASSYAGSGRRETQYF.